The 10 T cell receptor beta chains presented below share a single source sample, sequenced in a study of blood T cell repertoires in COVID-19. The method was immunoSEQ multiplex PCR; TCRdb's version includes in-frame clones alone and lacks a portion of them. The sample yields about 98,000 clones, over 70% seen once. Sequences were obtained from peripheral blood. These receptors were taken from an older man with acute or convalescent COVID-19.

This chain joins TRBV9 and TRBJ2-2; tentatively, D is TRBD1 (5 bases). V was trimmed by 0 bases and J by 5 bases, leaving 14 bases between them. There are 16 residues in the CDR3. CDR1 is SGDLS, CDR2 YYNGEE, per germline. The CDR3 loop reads CASSVATRVETGELFF. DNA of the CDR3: TGTGCCAGCAGCGTAGCTACCAGGGTCGAGACCGGGGAGCTGTTTTTT.

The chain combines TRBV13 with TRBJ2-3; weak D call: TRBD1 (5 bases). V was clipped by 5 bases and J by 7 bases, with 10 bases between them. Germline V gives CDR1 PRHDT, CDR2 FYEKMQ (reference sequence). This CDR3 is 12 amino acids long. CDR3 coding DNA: TGTGCCAGCAGCACCCAGGGTAATACGCAGTATTTT. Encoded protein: CASSTQGNTQYF.

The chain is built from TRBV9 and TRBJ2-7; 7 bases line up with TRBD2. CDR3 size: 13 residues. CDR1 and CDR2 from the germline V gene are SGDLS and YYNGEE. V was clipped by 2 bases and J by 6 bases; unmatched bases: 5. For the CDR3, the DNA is TGTGCCAGCAGCGTGGCGGGAGTGGGCGAGCAGTACTTC. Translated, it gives CASSVAGVGEQYF. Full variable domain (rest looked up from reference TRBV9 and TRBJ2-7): DSGVTQTPKHLITATGQRVTLRCSPRSGDLSVYWYQQSLDQGLQFLIQYYNGEERAKGNILERFSAQQFPDLHSELNLSSLELGDSALYFCASSVAGVGEQYFGPGTRLTVT.

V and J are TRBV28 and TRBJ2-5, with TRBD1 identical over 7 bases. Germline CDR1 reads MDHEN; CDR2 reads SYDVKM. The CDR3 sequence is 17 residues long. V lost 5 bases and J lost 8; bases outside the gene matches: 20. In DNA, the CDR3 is TGTGCCAGCAGTCGTCGACAGGGTGGGTCTTACCCCTTAACCCAGTACTTC. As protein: CASSRRQGGSYPLTQYF.

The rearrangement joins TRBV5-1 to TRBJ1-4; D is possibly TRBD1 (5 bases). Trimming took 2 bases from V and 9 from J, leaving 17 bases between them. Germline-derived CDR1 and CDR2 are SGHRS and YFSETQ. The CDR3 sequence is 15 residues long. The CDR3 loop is CASSLSGGDDKKLFF. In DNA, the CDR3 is TGCGCCAGCAGCTTAAGCGGGGGGGACGATAAAAAACTGTTTTTT.

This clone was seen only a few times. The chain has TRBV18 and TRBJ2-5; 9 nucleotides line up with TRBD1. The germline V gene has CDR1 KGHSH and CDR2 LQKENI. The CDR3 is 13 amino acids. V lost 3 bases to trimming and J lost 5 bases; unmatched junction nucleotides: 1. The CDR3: CASSPTGGETQYF. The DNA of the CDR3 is TGTGCCAGCTCACCGACAGGGGGGGAGACCCAGTACTTC.

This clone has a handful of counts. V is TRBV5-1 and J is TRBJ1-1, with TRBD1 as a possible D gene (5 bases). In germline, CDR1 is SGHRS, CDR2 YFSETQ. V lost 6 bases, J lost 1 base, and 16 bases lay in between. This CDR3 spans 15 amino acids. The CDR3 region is CASTLSPGRNTEAFF. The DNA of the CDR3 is TGCGCCAGCACCCTGAGCCCAGGGCGGAACACTGAAGCTTTCTTT. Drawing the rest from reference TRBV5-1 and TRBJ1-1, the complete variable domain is KAGVTQTPRYLIKTRGQQVTLSCSPISGHRSVSWYQQTPGQGLQFLFEYFSETQRNKGNFPGRFSGRQFSNSRSEMNVSTLELGDSALYLCASTLSPGRNTEAFFGQGTRLTVV.

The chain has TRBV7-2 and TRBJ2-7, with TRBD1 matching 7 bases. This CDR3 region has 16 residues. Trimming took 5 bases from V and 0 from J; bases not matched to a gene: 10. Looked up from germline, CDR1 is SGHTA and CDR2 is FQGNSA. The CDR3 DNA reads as TGTGCCAGCAGCCGGATAGGGGGCTTGAGCTCCTACGAGCAGTACTTC. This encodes CASSRIGGLSSYEQYF. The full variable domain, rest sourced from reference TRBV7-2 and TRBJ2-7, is GAGVSQSPSNKVTEKGKDVELRCDPISGHTALYWYRQSLGQGLEFLIYFQGNSAPDKSGLPSDRFSAERTGGSVSTLTIQRTQQEDSAVYLCASSRIGGLSSYEQYFGPGTRLTVT.

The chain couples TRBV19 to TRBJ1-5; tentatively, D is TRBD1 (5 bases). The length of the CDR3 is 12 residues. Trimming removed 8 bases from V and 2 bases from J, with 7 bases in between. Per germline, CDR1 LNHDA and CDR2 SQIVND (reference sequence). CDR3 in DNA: TGTGCCAGTGAACAGGGCAATCAGCCCCAGCATTTT. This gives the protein CASEQGNQPQHF.

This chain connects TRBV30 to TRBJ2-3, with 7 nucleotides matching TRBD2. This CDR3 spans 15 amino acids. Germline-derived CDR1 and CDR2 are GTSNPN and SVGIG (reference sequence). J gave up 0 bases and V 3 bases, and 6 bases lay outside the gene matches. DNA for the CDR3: TGTGCCTGGAGCCAGGGTAGCGGGAGCACAGATACGCAGTATTTT. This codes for CAWSQGSGSTDTQYF.